The rows below give T cell receptor beta chains drawn from one sample of a study of blood T cell repertoires in COVID-19. Produced via immunoSEQ multiplex PCR; TCRdb's table is partial and in-frame only. The sample shows hundreds of thousands of clones, about 88% of them seen only once. The sequencing sample was made of peripheral blood. These receptors all come from a woman aged 55-75 years with COVID-19, enrolled during active disease. Each CDR3 is given with its conserved first and last residue. A D gene is named only where the DNA matches it firmly. Only some rows state a clone size, as once, few, many or a class for expanded clones.

CDR3 protein: CASSVGAGELDTQYF; CDR3 DNA: TGTGCCAGCAGCGTTGGGGCGGGGGAATTAGATACGCAGTATTTT; CDR3 length: 15; D gene: TRBD2; clone size: NA; J gene: TRBJ2-3; V gene: TRBV9
CDR3 protein: CASSPGGGGRTEAFF; CDR3 DNA: TGTGCCAGCAGCCCAGGGGGCGGGGGTAGGACTGAAGCTTTCTTT; CDR3 length: 15; D gene: TRBD1; clone size: few; J gene: TRBJ1-1; V gene: TRBV3-1/TRBV3-2
CDR3 protein: CASIFGGIQAFF; CDR3 DNA: TGTGCCAGCATCTTTGGGGGCATACAAGCTTTCTTT; CDR3 length: 12; D gene: NA; clone size: NA; J gene: TRBJ1-1; V gene: TRBV12-3/TRBV12-4
CDR3 protein: CASSQVRDSSQGYTF; CDR3 DNA: TGCGCCAGCAGCCAAGTTAGGGACAGCAGCCAAGGCTACACCTTC; CDR3 length: 15; D gene: TRBD1; clone size: NA; J gene: TRBJ1-2; V gene: TRBV4-3
CDR3 protein: CASADYSNQPQHF; CDR3 DNA: TGTGCCAGTGCAGATTATAGCAATCAGCCCCAGCATTTT; CDR3 length: 13; D gene: NA; clone size: NA; J gene: TRBJ1-5; V gene: TRBV7-9
CDR3 protein: CASSLAGAALYNEQFF; CDR3 DNA: TGTGCCAGCAGCTTAGCAGGGGCCGCGCTGTACAATGAGCAGTTCTTC; CDR3 length: 16; D gene: NA; clone size: NA; J gene: TRBJ2-1; V gene: TRBV11-3
CDR3 protein: CASSPAGAERELEQFF; CDR3 DNA: TGTGCCAGCAGTCCAGCAGGGGCCGAGAGGGAATTAGAGCAGTTCTTC; CDR3 length: 16; D gene: NA; clone size: NA; J gene: TRBJ2-1; V gene: TRBV5-5
CDR3 protein: CASSLQRNTYETQYF; CDR3 DNA: TGTGCCAGCAGCCTACAGCGGAACACTTATGAGACCCAGTACTTC; CDR3 length: 15; D gene: NA; clone size: NA; J gene: TRBJ2-5; V gene: TRBV11-2
CDR3 protein: CASKHRGSNEKLFF; CDR3 DNA: TGTGCCAGTAAGCACAGGGGATCTAATGAAAAACTGTTTTTT; CDR3 length: 14; D gene: TRBD1; clone size: once; J gene: TRBJ1-4; V gene: TRBV19
CDR3 protein: CASSQVRTGKNIQYF; CDR3 DNA: TGTGCCAGCAGCCAAGTTCGGACAGGCAAAAACATTCAGTACTTC; CDR3 length: 15; D gene: TRBD1; clone size: NA; J gene: TRBJ2-4; V gene: TRBV3-1/TRBV3-2
CDR3 protein: CASSFQFQGQGLSWGTLHF; CDR3 DNA: TGCGCCAGCAGCTTTCAATTCCAGGGACAGGGCTTAAGCTGGGGGACCCTCCACTTT; CDR3 length: 19; D gene: TRBD1; clone size: NA; J gene: TRBJ1-6; V gene: TRBV5-1
CDR3 protein: CASRERTSTDTQYF; CDR3 DNA: TGTGCCAGCAGGGAGCGGACTAGCACAGATACGCAGTATTTT; CDR3 length: 14; D gene: NA; clone size: NA; J gene: TRBJ2-3; V gene: TRBV2
CDR3 protein: CASSLRGSNTGELFF; CDR3 DNA: TGTGCCAGCAGCTTAAGAGGGTCGAACACCGGGGAGCTGTTTTTT; CDR3 length: 15; D gene: NA; clone size: NA; J gene: TRBJ2-2; V gene: TRBV7-9
CDR3 protein: CSVQQMMGTDTQYF; CDR3 DNA: TGCAGCGTGCAACAAATGATGGGCACAGATACGCAGTATTTT; CDR3 length: 14; D gene: NA; clone size: NA; J gene: TRBJ2-3; V gene: TRBV29-1
CDR3 protein: CASSQDSYGYTF; CDR3 DNA: TGTGCCAGCAGCCAGGACAGCTATGGCTACACCTTC; CDR3 length: 12; D gene: NA; clone size: NA; J gene: TRBJ1-2; V gene: TRBV5-4
CDR3 protein: CASRGQQNTEAFF; CDR3 DNA: TGTGCCAGCCGGGGACAACAGAACACTGAAGCTTTCTTT; CDR3 length: 13; D gene: NA; clone size: NA; J gene: TRBJ1-1; V gene: TRBV4-2
CDR3 protein: CASSVGEGYNEQFF; CDR3 DNA: TGTGCCAGCAGTGTAGGGGAGGGTTACAATGAGCAGTTCTTC; CDR3 length: 14; D gene: TRBD2; clone size: NA; J gene: TRBJ2-1; V gene: TRBV2
CDR3 protein: CASSHDRVHQPQHF; CDR3 DNA: TGTGCCAGCAGTCATGACAGGGTCCATCAGCCCCAGCATTTT; CDR3 length: 14; D gene: TRBD1; clone size: NA; J gene: TRBJ1-5; V gene: TRBV6-5
CDR3 protein: CASSQETTGAYNEQFF; CDR3 DNA: TGTGCCAGCAGCCAAGAAACGACAGGGGCCTACAATGAGCAGTTCTTC; CDR3 length: 16; D gene: TRBD1; clone size: NA; J gene: TRBJ2-1; V gene: TRBV4-2
CDR3 protein: CASSPSPGGDEQFF; CDR3 DNA: TGTGCCAGCAGCCCCAGTCCGGGCGGGGATGAGCAGTTCTTC; CDR3 length: 14; D gene: NA; clone size: NA; J gene: TRBJ2-1; V gene: TRBV7-9
CDR3 protein: CASSGTSLSKETQYF; CDR3 DNA: TGCGCCAGCAGCGGGACTAGCTTGTCGAAAGAGACCCAGTACTTC; CDR3 length: 15; D gene: TRBD2; clone size: NA; J gene: TRBJ2-5; V gene: TRBV5-1
CDR3 protein: CASSFQGATEAFF; CDR3 DNA: TGCGCCAGCAGCTTCCAGGGGGCAACTGAAGCTTTCTTT; CDR3 length: 13; D gene: TRBD1; clone size: NA; J gene: TRBJ1-1; V gene: TRBV5-1
CDR3 protein: CASSLVPGYSGNTIYF; CDR3 DNA: TGCGCCAGCAGCTTGGTCCCCGGTTACTCTGGAAACACCATATATTTT; CDR3 length: 16; D gene: NA; clone size: few; J gene: TRBJ1-3; V gene: TRBV5-1
CDR3 protein: CASSVGGGEYGYTF; CDR3 DNA: TGTGCCAGCAGCGTCGGAGGGGGCGAATATGGCTACACCTTC; CDR3 length: 14; D gene: TRBD1; clone size: NA; J gene: TRBJ1-2; V gene: TRBV9
CDR3 protein: CASSLDRGSAKNIQYF; CDR3 DNA: TGTGCCAGTAGTCTAGACAGGGGGTCGGCCAAAAACATTCAGTACTTC; CDR3 length: 16; D gene: TRBD1; clone size: NA; J gene: TRBJ2-4; V gene: TRBV19
CDR3 protein: CASGWGQTYEQYF; CDR3 DNA: TGTGCCAGCGGTTGGGGGCAAACTTACGAGCAGTACTTC; CDR3 length: 13; D gene: NA; clone size: NA; J gene: TRBJ2-7; V gene: TRBV2
CDR3 protein: CASSEARGGNNEQFF; CDR3 DNA: TGTGCCAGCAGTGAAGCAAGGGGGGGCAATAATGAGCAGTTCTTC; CDR3 length: 15; D gene: NA; clone size: NA; J gene: TRBJ2-1; V gene: TRBV25-1
CDR3 protein: CASSPGDRGYPGELFF; CDR3 DNA: TGTGCCAGCTCACCAGGAGACAGGGGGTATCCCGGGGAGCTGTTTTTT; CDR3 length: 16; D gene: TRBD1; clone size: NA; J gene: TRBJ2-2; V gene: TRBV18
CDR3 protein: CASSPRGREEKLFF; CDR3 DNA: TGTGCCAGCAGCCCTAGGGGTCGTGAAGAAAAACTGTTTTTT; CDR3 length: 14; D gene: NA; clone size: few; J gene: TRBJ1-4; V gene: TRBV7-2
CDR3 protein: CASRRDRQRNQPQHF; CDR3 DNA: TGTGCCAGCAGAAGGGACAGGCAACGCAATCAGCCCCAGCATTTT; CDR3 length: 15; D gene: TRBD1; clone size: NA; J gene: TRBJ1-5; V gene: TRBV6-5
CDR3 protein: CASSLGLAVYNEQFF; CDR3 DNA: TGTGCCAGCAGCTTAGGACTAGCGGTTTACAATGAGCAGTTCTTC; CDR3 length: 15; D gene: TRBD2; clone size: few; J gene: TRBJ2-1; V gene: TRBV7-2
CDR3 protein: CASSYDREGVGYNSPLHF; CDR3 DNA: TGTGCCAGCAGTTACGATCGAGAGGGGGTCGGGTATAATTCACCCCTCCACTTT; CDR3 length: 18; D gene: NA; clone size: NA; J gene: TRBJ1-6; V gene: TRBV6-2/TRBV6-3
CDR3 protein: CASSLAGGGTEAFF; CDR3 DNA: TGTGCCAGCAGCTTAGCAGGGGGAGGAACTGAAGCTTTCTTT; CDR3 length: 14; D gene: TRBD1; clone size: NA; J gene: TRBJ1-1; V gene: TRBV11-2
CDR3 protein: CASQSRGQGTFQPQHF; CDR3 DNA: TGTGCCAGTCAATCCCGCGGACAGGGGACGTTTCAGCCCCAGCATTTT; CDR3 length: 16; D gene: TRBD1; clone size: NA; J gene: TRBJ1-5; V gene: TRBV19
CDR3 protein: CASSLGRGTLSTGELFF; CDR3 DNA: TGTGCCAGCAGCTTGGGGCGGGGGACACTCTCTACCGGGGAGCTGTTTTTT; CDR3 length: 17; D gene: NA; clone size: many; J gene: TRBJ2-2; V gene: TRBV9
CDR3 protein: CASSIPSGGASTGELFF; CDR3 DNA: TGTGCCAGTAGTATACCTAGCGGGGGGGCCAGCACCGGGGAGCTGTTTTTT; CDR3 length: 17; D gene: TRBD2; clone size: NA; J gene: TRBJ2-2; V gene: TRBV19
CDR3 protein: CASSQDRERGYTF; CDR3 DNA: TGCGCCAGCAGCCAAGACAGGGAACGTGGCTACACCTTC; CDR3 length: 13; D gene: NA; clone size: NA; J gene: TRBJ1-2; V gene: TRBV4-3
CDR3 protein: CASSLSDRHYGYTF; CDR3 DNA: TGTGCCAGCAGCTTAAGCGACAGGCACTATGGCTACACCTTC; CDR3 length: 14; D gene: NA; clone size: NA; J gene: TRBJ1-2; V gene: TRBV7-9
CDR3 protein: CASSLYEGLAGGFSTDTQYF; CDR3 DNA: TGTGCCAGCAGCCTATACGAGGGACTAGCGGGGGGGTTTAGCACAGATACGCAGTATTTT; CDR3 length: 20; D gene: TRBD2; clone size: once; J gene: TRBJ2-3; V gene: TRBV3-1/TRBV3-2
CDR3 protein: CASRPGGNWNTEAFF; CDR3 DNA: TGTGCCAGCAGGCCAGGGGGCAACTGGAACACTGAAGCTTTCTTT; CDR3 length: 15; D gene: TRBD1; clone size: NA; J gene: TRBJ1-1; V gene: TRBV5-5
CDR3 protein: CASGLMTAGEQFF; CDR3 DNA: TGTGCTAGTGGTTTGATGACAGCTGGCGAGCAGTTCTTC; CDR3 length: 13; D gene: NA; clone size: NA; J gene: TRBJ2-1; V gene: TRBV12-5
CDR3 protein: CASSRQGWSTF; CDR3 DNA: TGTGCCAGTAGTAGACAGGGCTGGAGCACCTTC; CDR3 length: 11; D gene: TRBD1; clone size: NA; J gene: TRBJ1-2; V gene: TRBV19
CDR3 protein: CASSNDRVLNQPQHF; CDR3 DNA: TGTGCCAGCTCTAATGACAGGGTCTTAAATCAGCCCCAGCATTTT; CDR3 length: 15; D gene: TRBD1; clone size: NA; J gene: TRBJ1-5; V gene: TRBV18
CDR3 protein: CASSPGGNTEAFF; CDR3 DNA: TGTGCCAGCAGCCCGGGGGGAAACACTGAAGCTTTCTTT; CDR3 length: 13; D gene: NA; clone size: NA; J gene: TRBJ1-1; V gene: TRBV3-1/TRBV3-2
CDR3 protein: CASRGTSGGEQYF; CDR3 DNA: TGTGCCAGCAGGGGGACTAGCGGGGGTGAGCAGTACTTC; CDR3 length: 13; D gene: TRBD2; clone size: NA; J gene: TRBJ2-7; V gene: TRBV12-3/TRBV12-4
CDR3 protein: CASSLGTSTDTQYF; CDR3 DNA: TGTGCCAGCAGCCTCGGGACTAGCACAGATACGCAGTATTTT; CDR3 length: 14; D gene: NA; clone size: NA; J gene: TRBJ2-3; V gene: TRBV7-6
CDR3 protein: CASSEEGDRTGELFF; CDR3 DNA: TGTGCCAGCAGTGAAGAGGGAGATCGGACCGGGGAGCTGTTTTTT; CDR3 length: 15; D gene: NA; clone size: few; J gene: TRBJ2-2; V gene: TRBV6-4
CDR3 protein: CAISGTGDFLLSTDTQYF; CDR3 DNA: TGTGCCATCAGTGGGACAGGGGACTTCCTATTAAGCACAGATACGCAGTATTTT; CDR3 length: 18; D gene: TRBD1; clone size: NA; J gene: TRBJ2-3; V gene: TRBV10-3
CDR3 protein: CASRRTVSDYGQYF; CDR3 DNA: TGTGCCAGCCGCCGGACAGTGTCAGACTACGGACAGTACTTC; CDR3 length: 14; D gene: NA; clone size: NA; J gene: TRBJ2-7; V gene: TRBV2